Following are 9 T cell receptor beta chains from one sample sequenced in a study of T cells in Graves' hyperthyroidism and ophthalmopathy. The source material, RNA transcripts, was used to amplify TCR beta CDR3 regions. HTBI primers were used for first-round RT-PCR of the TCR CDR3. TCRdb passed the multiplex PCR reads through MiXCR, listing each CDR3 protein once. There are 530,000 or so distinct CDR3 sequences in the sample; 40% to 55% occur only once, and about 7.8% lies in the top ten. The sequencing sample was made of peripheral blood or thyroid tissue (not recorded which). The receptors were sampled from a woman aged 18-30 years with Graves' hyperthyroidism.

The V and J genes are TRBV2 and TRBJ2-2; TRBD2 matches at 9 bases. V trimming: 4 bases; J trimming: 4 bases; junction bases outside the gene matches: 7. Germline-derived CDR1 and CDR2 are SNHLY and FYNNEI. The CDR3 is 16 residues long. Here the CDR3 DNA reads TGTGCCAGCAGTGTGGGACTAGCCCCCGCCACCGGGGAGCTGTTTTTT. Protein sequence: CASSVGLAPATGELFF.

This clonotype was counted a few times. The genes are TRBV20-1 and TRBJ1-5, with a weak D call TRBD1 (6 bases). CDR1 and CDR2 (germline): DFQATT, SNEGSKA (reference sequence). Trimming removed 2 bases at V and 5 bases at J, with 16 bases between. The CDR3 sequence is 15 residues long. CDR3 DNA: TGCAGTGCTAGACTCAAATACAGGGTACATCAGCCCCAGCATTTT. Residues: CSARLKYRVHQPQHF.

This clonotype was seen many times. A much larger clone sits a single nucleotide away, making a read error possible. V is TRBV25-1 and J is TRBJ1-1, with 7 bases identical to TRBD1. J lost 0 bases, V lost 6 bases, and 10 bases had no gene match. This CDR3 contains 16 residues. The germline gives CDR1 MGHDK, CDR2 SYGVNS. The CDR3 DNA reads TGTGCCAGCAGCACGGGGCGAAGGGGGCTGAACACTGAAGCTTTCTTT. This encodes CASSTGRRGLNTEAFF. Combining the CDR3 with reference TRBV25-1 and TRBJ1-1 gives the whole variable domain EADIYQTPRYLVIGTGKKITLECSQTMGHDKMYWYQQDPGMELHLIHYSYGVNSTEKGDLSSESTVSRIRTEHFPLTLESARPSHTSQYLCASSTGRRGLNTEAFFGQGTRLTVV.

This clonotype has at least ten counts. J is TRBJ2-2 and V is TRBV12-5; D perhaps matches TRBD2 (6 bases). CDR3 length: 15 amino acids. The V and J ends lost 2 bases and 6 bases respectively, with 13 bases between them. Germline V lookup: CDR1 LGHNT, CDR2 FRNRAP. CDR3 residues: CASGLIPRDAGELFF. CDR3 bases: TGTGCTAGTGGTTTGATTCCGCGGGACGCCGGGGAGCTGTTTTTT.

This clonotype was recorded only once. V gene TRBV25-1 combines with J gene TRBJ2-7, with 9 bases lining up with TRBD2. The ends lost 2 bases at V and 1 base at J; junction bases unmatched: 6. This CDR3 is built from 16 residues. The germline gives CDR1 MGHDK, CDR2 SYGVNS. CDR3 nucleotide sequence: TGTGCCAGCAGTGAAGGGGCTAGCGGGGCTTCCTACGAGCAGTACTTC. Translation: CASSEGASGASYEQYF.

This clonotype was counted only a few times. The genes are TRBV10-3 and TRBJ1-2; 9 bases are a match to TRBD1. There are 13 residues in the CDR3. The V and J ends lost 5 bases and 6 bases, in that order; junction bases with no gene match: 4. Germline CDR1 is ENHRY and CDR2 is SYGVKD. In DNA, the CDR3 is TGTGCCATCAGTCAGGACAGGGGTGATGGCTACACCTTC. Translated, it gives CAISQDRGDGYTF.

The chain is built from TRBV13 and TRBJ1-2; 7 bases align to TRBD1. Germline V gene sequence: CDR1 PRHDT, CDR2 FYEKMQ (reference sequence). The CDR3 length is 14 residues. Trimming took 7 bases from V and 4 from J; bases not matched to a gene: 9. The CDR3 DNA is TGTGCCAGCACCCGACGGGACAGAGGCTATGGCTACACCTTC. Residues: CASTRRDRGYGYTF.

This clonotype was seen many times. The chain uses TRBV4-2 and TRBJ2-6; TRBD2 agrees at 13 bases. V lost 4 bases to trimming and J lost 0 bases; unmatched junction nucleotides: 3. The CDR3 is 18 amino acids. Germline-derived CDR1 and CDR2 are LGHNA and YNFKEQ. The CDR3 loop is CASSLGLAGSSGANVLTF. In DNA form, the CDR3 reads TGTGCCAGCAGCCTGGGACTAGCGGGGAGCTCTGGGGCCAACGTCCTGACTTTC.

This clonotype was observed at least ten times. CDR3 sequence: CAWRKTGGSGYTF. CDR3 sequence (DNA): TGTGCCTGGAGGAAAACAGGGGGCTCTGGCTACACCTTC. The chain combines TRBV30 with TRBJ1-2; TRBD1 agrees at 9 bases. Germline loops: CDR1 GTSNPN, CDR2 SVGIG (reference sequence). The CDR3 loop spans 13 amino acids. Trimming at V came to 3 bases and at J to 7 bases, leaving 6 bases not matched to a gene.